The TCR beta chain described here comes from a study of cytomegalovirus exposure and HLA in healthy donors. Study-wide context: For the roughly 400 genotyped donors, 80% to 90% fell within the Caucasian-associated ancestry cluster. Findings of the study overall: Sequence variants that were highly shared formed a cluster that was likely a sequencing artifact. Being productive about 87% or about 30% of the time was typical of most TCR beta V segments in an earlier analysis.

This CDR3 has 16 amino acids. The germline V gene has CDR1 SGHDN and CDR2 FVKESK. The V gene end was trimmed by 4 bases and the J gene end by 5 bases; junction bases not matched to a gene: 8. Regarding this clone: Its antigen is undetermined.

The PCR had 60 Vbeta and 13 Jbeta primers. In the original workflow: In a later analysis, some 10 million of approximately 80 million unique beta chains occurred in at least two donors. Using immunoSEQ multiplex PCR, the repertoire was profiled, and TCRdb retains in-frame clones only, with some absent. The DNA gave D and trimming, while V, J and clone size come from that table. There are about 190,000 clones in the sample; approximately 70% occur only once, and approximately 3% lies in the top ten. Material: PBMCs. The chain joins TRBV14 to TRBJ2-7, with 13 nucleotides matching TRBD2. The TCR originated in a woman aged 25 to 45 in good health and CMV-seropositive. CDR3 nucleotide sequence: TGTGCCAGCAGCCGGGGGGGACTAGCGGGATTTAACGAGCAGTACTTC. This gives the protein CASSRGGLAGFNEQYF.